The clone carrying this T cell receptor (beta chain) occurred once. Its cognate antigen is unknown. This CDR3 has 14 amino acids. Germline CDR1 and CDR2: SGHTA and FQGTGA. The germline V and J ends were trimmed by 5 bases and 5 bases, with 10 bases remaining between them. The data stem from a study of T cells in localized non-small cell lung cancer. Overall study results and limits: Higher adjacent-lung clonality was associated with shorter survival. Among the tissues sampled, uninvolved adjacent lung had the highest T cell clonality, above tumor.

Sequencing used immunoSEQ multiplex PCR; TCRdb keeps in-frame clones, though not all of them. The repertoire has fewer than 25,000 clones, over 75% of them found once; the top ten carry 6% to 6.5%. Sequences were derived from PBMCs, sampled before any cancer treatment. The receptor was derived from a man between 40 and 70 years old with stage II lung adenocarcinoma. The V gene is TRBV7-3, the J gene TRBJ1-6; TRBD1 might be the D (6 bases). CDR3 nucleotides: TGTGCCAGCAGCGCGACAGGAAATAATTCACCCCTCCACTTT. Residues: CASSATGNNSPLHF.